The 32 T cell receptor beta chains reported below all come from one sample, sequenced in a study of T-cell reconstitution after alpha-beta-depleted transplantation in children. The authors prepared the TCRbeta library with unique molecular identifiers. From the PCR reads, TCRdb called clonotypes with MiXCR, one entry per CDR3 protein. The sample lists 300,000 to 400,000 distinct CDR3 sequences, around 15% occurring once. The input for sequencing was PBMCs, mostly from graft donor cells, taken 360 days after TCRalphabeta/CD19-depleted stem cell transplant. The source is a male patient between 2 and 9 years old who had a stem cell transplant for acute lymphoblastic leukemia, so the T cells may come from the graft donor.

CDR3 residues: CASSQIGREKLFF. In nucleotides, the CDR3 is TGCGCCAGCAGCCAAATAGGGCGGGAAAAACTGTTTTTT. This rearrangement joins TRBV4-3 to TRBJ1-4; D gene ambiguous. This CDR3 has 13 residues. Germline CDR1 is LGHNA and CDR2 is YSLEER. Trimming shortened V by 2 bases and J by 8 bases, and 9 bases separated the two germline ends.

This chain joins TRBV12-3 or TRBV12-4 and TRBJ2-1, with TRBD2 matching 9 bases. This CDR3 comprises 15 residues. V was pared by 6 bases and J by 5 bases, with 8 bases of the junction left unmatched. CDR3 DNA sequence: TGTGCCAGCAGCCAGAGCGGGAGGAGCAACAATGAGCAGTTCTTC. It is translated as CASSQSGRSNNEQFF.

The V and J genes are TRBV20-1 and TRBJ2-7; D ambiguous. Per the germline V gene, CDR1 is DFQATT and CDR2 is SNEGSKA (reference sequence). The V end was cut by 0 bases, the J end by 3 bases, with 18 bases between. The length of the CDR3 is 16 residues. This CDR3 is CSARDSGTSMLYEQYF. Here the CDR3 DNA reads TGCAGTGCTAGAGATTCCGGAACCAGTATGCTCTACGAGCAGTACTTC.

This clonotype has more than one count but fewer than ten. V gene TRBV29-1 combines with J gene TRBJ1-1, with a weak D call TRBD1 (5 bases). Trimming took off 3 bases at V and 4 bases at J, with 15 bases between the two ends. Looked up from germline, CDR1 is SQVTM and CDR2 is ANQGSEA. This CDR3 spans 14 amino acids. The CDR3 region has the DNA TGCAGCGTTGATGAGGGGTTTTTACTCACTGAAGCTTTCTTT. Its translation is CSVDEGFLLTEAFF.

This clonotype was seen many times. J is TRBJ2-1 and V is TRBV6-8, with D perhaps matching TRBD2 (6 bases). Germline V lookup: CDR1 MNHGY, CDR2 SAAAGT. There are 16 residues in the CDR3. The ends were cut back, 6 bases at V and 8 bases at J, with 23 bases in the middle. The CDR3 bases are TGTGCCAGCAGCCTCCCGACTAGGAACCCTGGGGATGAGCAGTTCTTC. Protein sequence: CASSLPTRNPGDEQFF.

This clonotype was picked up many times. The chain joins TRBV12-3 or TRBV12-4 to TRBJ1-2, with no clear D. This CDR3 has 12 amino acids. Deletions cut 6 bases from V and 8 bases from J, with 13 bases between. The CDR3 DNA sequence: TGTGCCAGCAGCTTCCCGGCGGGCGGCTACACCTTC. This encodes CASSFPAGGYTF.

The chain uses TRBV6-5 and TRBJ1-4; no reliable D call. Trimming pared 4 bases from V and 7 bases from J, leaving 16 bases between. Germline V CDR1 and CDR2: MNHEY, SVGAGI. This CDR3 is 15 amino acids long. The CDR3 bases are TGTGCCAGCAGTTTCACTCCTGAGCGGGGTGAAAAACTGTTTTTT. Translation gives CASSFTPERGEKLFF.

This clonotype was counted between two and nine times. The V call is TRBV5-1, the J call TRBJ2-1; no definite D call. CDR3 length equals 14 residues. Germline assignment: CDR1 SGHRS and CDR2 YFSETQ. V gave up 4 bases and J gave up 4 bases, with 12 bases separating them. CDR3 DNA sequence: TGCGCCAGCAGCGAGGCGTCCAGGTACAATGAGCAGTTCTTC. It is translated as CASSEASRYNEQFF.

The rearrangement joins TRBV4-2 to TRBJ2-3, with D perhaps TRBD1 (5 bases). The CDR3 sequence is 17 residues long. Per the germline V gene, CDR1 is LGHNA and CDR2 is YNFKEQ. Trimming took off 0 bases at V and 1 base at J, with 14 bases between the two ends. The CDR3 is CASSQDLGTGRTDTQYF. CDR3 DNA sequence: TGTGCCAGCAGCCAAGATCTTGGAACAGGCCGCACAGATACGCAGTATTTT.

There are many counts of this clonotype. The gene calls are TRBV28 and TRBJ1-2; D is possibly TRBD1 (5 bases). The CDR3 runs 13 residues. The germline gives CDR1 MDHEN, CDR2 SYDVKM. Between the trimmed V and J ends, which lost 1 base and 5 bases, there was a span of 8 bases. Here the CDR3 reads CASSLSGGYGYTF. The CDR3 coding sequence is TGTGCCAGCAGTTTATCCGGGGGGTATGGCTACACCTTC.

The chain joins TRBV7-8 to TRBJ2-4, with a possible D match to TRBD1 (7 bases). This CDR3 contains 14 residues. CDR1 is SGHVS, CDR2 FQNEAQ, per germline. The V end lost 4 bases, the J end lost 6 bases, and 13 bases lay between the germline ends. CDR3 region: CASSSGDRRNIQYF. DNA for the CDR3: TGTGCCAGCAGCTCGGGGGACAGACGAAACATTCAGTACTTC. Full variable domain (outside the CDR3, taken from reference TRBV7-8 and TRBJ2-4): GAGVSQSPRYKVAKRGQDVALRCDPISGHVSLFWYQQALGQGPEFLTYFQNEAQLDKSGLPSDRFFAERPEGSVSTLKIQRTQQEDSAVYLCASSSGDRRNIQYFGAGTRLSVL.

This clonotype was seen just once. The chain joins TRBV7-9 to TRBJ2-6, with D unclear. The V end was cut by 2 bases, the J end by 3 bases, with 8 bases between. CDR3 length equals 15 residues. Germline CDR1 is SEHNR and CDR2 is FQNEAQ (reference sequence). The CDR3 DNA reads as TGTGCCAGCAGCTTAAACCCAAATGGGGCCAACGTCCTGACTTTC. It codes for CASSLNPNGANVLTF.

This chain joins TRBV4-2 and TRBJ2-7; TRBD2 is a possible D gene (6 bases). Germline CDR1 LGHNA, CDR2 YNFKEQ. This CDR3 is built from 15 residues. V was shortened by 1 base and J by 8 bases, with 18 bases between the two germline ends. DNA of the CDR3: TGTGCCAGCAGCCAAGCCGGGACCCGGACTAAGCAGCAGTACTTC. Translation gives CASSQAGTRTKQQYF.

J is TRBJ2-3 and V is TRBV25-1, with a possible D match to TRBD2 (6 bases). CDR3 length: 18 residues. Per the germline V gene, CDR1 is MGHDK and CDR2 is SYGVNS. V lost 1 base and J 2 bases, leaving 19 bases between the germline ends. The CDR3 here is CASSEWGVAYEHTDTQYF. The CDR3 nucleotides read TGTGCCAGCAGTGAATGGGGGGTAGCGTACGAACACACAGATACGCAGTATTTT.

V gene TRBV5-1 combines with J gene TRBJ1-1; D might be TRBD1 (6 bases). The CDR3 totals 15 residues. The V end was cut by 7 bases, the J end by 5 bases, with 21 bases between. The germline V gene encodes CDR1 SGHRS and CDR2 YFSETQ. The CDR3 sequence: CASRRGVGAGTEAFF. In DNA form, the CDR3 reads TGCGCCAGCCGCAGGGGTGTGGGTGCGGGAACTGAAGCTTTCTTT.

This clonotype was seen many times. The gene calls are TRBV5-1 and TRBJ1-2; 7 bases map to TRBD1. The CDR3 spans 14 residues. From germline, CDR1 is SGHRS and CDR2 YFSETQ. V trimming: 0 bases; J trimming: 4 bases; junction bases outside the gene matches: 3. The CDR3 DNA sequence: TGCGCCAGCAGCTTGGCCGACAGGGCCTATGGCTACACCTTC. It translates to CASSLADRAYGYTF.

The V call is TRBV7-8, the J call TRBJ2-3; 12 bases map to TRBD2. The junction had 15 bases not matched to a gene; V was cut back by 2 bases and J by 3 bases. The CDR3 is made up of 20 amino acids. Germline V CDR1 and CDR2: SGHVS, FQNEAQ. The CDR3 region is CASSLFPGLAGGPGTDTQYF. The CDR3 DNA follows: TGTGCCAGCAGCTTATTCCCCGGGCTAGCGGGAGGGCCGGGGACAGATACGCAGTATTTT.

J is TRBJ2-7 and V is TRBV2, with 7 bases aligning to TRBD1. The J segment lost 7 bases and the V segment lost 8 bases, leaving 11 bases of the junction unmatched. The germline V gene has CDR1 SNHLY and CDR2 FYNNEI. The CDR3 covers 13 residues. The CDR3 sequence: CASDRDSVQEQYF. Written as DNA, the CDR3 is TGTGCCAGCGATAGGGACAGCGTCCAGGAGCAGTACTTC.

This chain joins TRBV29-1 and TRBJ2-1; no definite D call. The V end was cut by 4 bases, the J end by 5 bases, with 9 bases between. CDR1 is SQVTM, CDR2 ANQGSEA, per germline. The CDR3 runs to 12 residues. In nucleotides, the CDR3 is TGCAGCGTTGTTATCCTCAACAATGAGCAGTTCTTC. Translation gives CSVVILNNEQFF.

With regard to this clonotype: A single base separates this from a much larger clone, so it may be a read error. The chain is built from TRBV20-1 and TRBJ2-6; D remains unclear. Germline assignment: CDR1 DFQATT and CDR2 SNEGSKA (reference sequence). The CDR3 is 14 amino acids. The germline V and J ends were trimmed by 6 bases and 0 bases, with 9 bases remaining between them. CDR3 sequence: CSASSHSGANVLTF. DNA of the CDR3: TGCAGTGCCAGTTCCCACTCTGGGGCCAACGTCCTGACTTTC.

The sample holds one count of this clonotype. CDR3 in amino acids: CSATTGLNEQFF. The CDR3 DNA reads as TGCAGTGCTACTACAGGGCTAAATGAGCAGTTCTTC. The chain has TRBV20-1 and TRBJ2-1, with a weak D call TRBD1 (6 bases). Germline assignment: CDR1 DFQATT and CDR2 SNEGSKA (reference sequence). V dropped 4 bases and J dropped 7 bases, with 11 bases sitting between them. The CDR3 has 12 amino acids.

This clonotype was counted only a few times. V and J are TRBV7-9 and TRBJ2-5; 9 bases align to TRBD1. V lost 4 bases to trimming and J lost 2 bases; unmatched junction nucleotides: 2. CDR3 length: 14 residues. Germline CDR1 is SEHNR and CDR2 is FQNEAQ (reference sequence). CDR3 loop: CASSWGQGQETQYF. In nucleotides, the CDR3 is TGTGCCAGCAGCTGGGGACAGGGTCAAGAGACCCAGTACTTC.

The chain recombines TRBV4-1 with TRBJ2-7, with a weak D call TRBD1 (5 bases). Germline loops: CDR1 MGHRA, CDR2 YSYEKL. The CDR3 has 14 residues. V lost 2 bases, J lost 7 bases, and 15 bases lay in between. The CDR3 DNA reads as TGCGCCAGCAGCCAAAGGACATGGGCGTATGAGCAGTACTTC. It yields the protein CASSQRTWAYEQYF.

The chain recombines TRBV5-1 with TRBJ2-7; maybe TRBD2 (7 bases). Between the trimmed V and J ends, which lost 2 bases and 5 bases, there was a span of 14 bases. The CDR3 totals 14 residues. Germline CDR1 reads SGHRS; CDR2 reads YFSETQ. The CDR3 reads CASSFRGAVDEQYF. In DNA form, the CDR3 reads TGCGCCAGCAGCTTCCGGGGGGCTGTCGACGAGCAGTACTTC.

This clonotype was detected ten times or more. V is TRBV6-6 and J is TRBJ1-4; D unresolved. The germline V gene encodes CDR1 MNHNY and CDR2 SVGAGI (reference sequence). V was trimmed by 6 bases and J by 1 base, leaving 6 bases between them. This CDR3 region has 13 residues. The CDR3 sequence is CASRGGTNEKLFF. The CDR3 nucleotides are TGTGCCAGCAGGGGAGGAACTAATGAAAAACTGTTTTTT.

This clonotype has more than one count but fewer than ten. The chain links TRBV15 to TRBJ2-7, with 9 nucleotides matching TRBD1. After removal of 6 bases from V and 0 bases from J, the junction contained 9 bases not matched to a gene. CDR3 size: 16 residues. Germline V gene sequence: CDR1 LNHNV, CDR2 YYDKDF (reference sequence). The CDR3: CATSSRGTGSSYEQYF. The CDR3 region has the DNA TGTGCCACCAGTTCCCGAGGGACAGGGAGCTCCTACGAGCAGTACTTC.

The table lists this clonotype with many counts. The rearrangement joins TRBV29-1 to TRBJ2-2; possibly TRBD1 or TRBD2 for D (6 bases each). The germline V gene encodes CDR1 SQVTM and CDR2 ANQGSEA. The CDR3 covers 14 residues. Trimming cost V 3 bases and J 2 bases, with 10 bases left between them. The chain's CDR3 is CSVDPGGNTGELFF. The CDR3, as DNA: TGCAGCGTTGACCCCGGGGGCAACACCGGGGAGCTGTTTTTT.

This clonotype was seen more than once but under ten times. The V gene is TRBV27, the J gene TRBJ2-5; D remains unclear. The CDR3 length is 14 residues. The V gene lost 6 bases and the J gene lost 4 bases, with 15 bases spanning the gap. The germline V gene has CDR1 MNHEY and CDR2 SMNVEV (reference sequence). The DNA for the CDR3 is TGTGCCAGCAGCCTACGGACCACACGAGAGACCCAGTACTTC. It encodes CASSLRTTRETQYF.

This clonotype showed up just a few times. This chain links TRBV6-1 with TRBJ2-2; D might be TRBD2 (6 bases). From germline, CDR1 is MNHNS and CDR2 SASEGT. The V end lost 7 bases, the J end lost 0 bases, and 12 bases lay between the germline ends. The CDR3 sequence is 15 residues long. CDR3 nucleotides: TGTGCCAGCACCAGAGCGGGTGCGAACACCGGGGAGCTGTTTTTT. This gives the protein CASTRAGANTGELFF.

In nucleotides, the CDR3 is TGCGCCAGCAGCTTCCTGGAGGGCTCCTACAATGAGCAGTTCTTC. Translated, it gives CASSFLEGSYNEQFF. The chain combines TRBV5-1 with TRBJ2-1, with D possibly TRBD2 on 6 matching bases. This CDR3 is 15 amino acids long. Trimming left V 2 bases short and J 0 bases short, with 9 bases between. The V gene's germline CDR1 is SGHRS and CDR2 YFSETQ.

This clonotype was seen many times. The chain carries TRBV6-2 or TRBV6-3 and TRBJ2-7; no definite D call. The ends were cut back, 3 bases at V and 2 bases at J, with 11 bases in the middle. Germline CDR1 and CDR2: MNHEY and SVGEGT. This CDR3 has 14 amino acids. DNA of the CDR3: TGTGCCAGCAGTTATTCTCCGGTAGCCTACGAGCAGTACTTC. Translating it yields CASSYSPVAYEQYF.

This clonotype was found a few times. V and J are TRBV29-1 and TRBJ2-3; D remains ambiguous. This CDR3 contains 15 residues. Germline assignment: CDR1 SQVTM and CDR2 ANQGSEA. V dropped 6 bases and J dropped 0 bases, with 16 bases sitting between them. CDR3 in DNA: TGCAGCGTCCAACCGGGCCAAGCTAGCACAGATACGCAGTATTTT. Encoded protein: CSVQPGQASTDTQYF.